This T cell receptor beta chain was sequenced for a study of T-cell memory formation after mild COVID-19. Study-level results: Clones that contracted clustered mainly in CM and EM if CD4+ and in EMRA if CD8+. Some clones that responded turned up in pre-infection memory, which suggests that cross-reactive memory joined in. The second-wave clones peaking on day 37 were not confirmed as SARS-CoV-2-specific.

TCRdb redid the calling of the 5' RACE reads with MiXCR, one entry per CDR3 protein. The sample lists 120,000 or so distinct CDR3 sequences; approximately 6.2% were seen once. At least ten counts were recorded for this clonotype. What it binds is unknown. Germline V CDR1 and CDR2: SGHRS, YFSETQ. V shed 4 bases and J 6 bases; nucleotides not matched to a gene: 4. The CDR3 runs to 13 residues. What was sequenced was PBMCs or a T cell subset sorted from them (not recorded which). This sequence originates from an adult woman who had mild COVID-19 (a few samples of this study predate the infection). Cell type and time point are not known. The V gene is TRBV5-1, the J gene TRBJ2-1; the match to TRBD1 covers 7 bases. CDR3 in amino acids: CASSTDRVNEQFF. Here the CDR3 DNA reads TGCGCCAGCAGCACCGACAGGGTCAATGAGCAGTTCTTC.